The entry that follows covers one T cell receptor beta chain sequence. Antigen unknown. The assay that was used to sequence DNA from cultured CD4+ T cells was the Oncomine TCR Beta short-read assay. TCRdb reprocessed the PCR reads via MiXCR and lists one record per CDR3 protein. This repertoire shows several thousand distinct CDR3 sequences, over 20% found once; its top ten account for approximately 29%. CDR1 MNHEY and CDR2 SVGEGT come from the germline V gene. This CDR3 contains 13 residues. V lost 5 bases and J lost 2, with 10 bases in between. The sample comes from a study of vaccination and CD4 T cells after COVID-19. Turning to the study itself: Four females and six males made up the convalescents, two of whom were Hispanic. Each person enrolled got two BNT162b2 or mRNA-1273 vaccine doses. Study results and caveats: Median numbers of SARS-CoV-2-reactive clonotypes increased from about 20 to 38 (not a significant change). A relatively small number of convalescent patients were studied, and no early post-infection timepoints were included.

Described treatment: roughly 10-day PBMC culture with coronavirus spike peptide pools or control peptides (ViraFEST assay). The unexposed donor gave CD4+ T cells before the COVID-19 pandemic (2011-2018). V is TRBV6-2 or TRBV6-3 and J is TRBJ2-7; unclear D gene. Sequencing was performed on CD4+ T cells from blood, cultured in vitro. This sequence was found in a human donor in good health. CDR3 amino acids: CASSPGEAYEQYF. Here the CDR3 DNA reads TGTGCCAGCAGTCCCGGTGAGGCCTACGAGCAGTACTTC.